This entry concerns a single TCR beta chain. This clone's antigen is unknown. No base-level quality is on record; no much larger clone is a single base apart. CDR1 is given as MDHEN and CDR2 as SYDVKM, both from the germline V gene. Including cysteine and phenylalanine, the CDR3 has 14 amino acids. The CDR3 DNA has 42 bases and is translated from base 1. V is trimmed back by 2 bases and J by 7 bases, and the junction contains 4 bases that no gene match accounts for. The Quick-DNA Microprep Kit was used to extract genomic DNA from the sorted cells. Amplification of TCRbeta DNA was done with the immunoSEQ hsTCRbeta kit, following the protocol from the manufacturer. An Illumina MiSeq instrument was used to sequence the TCRbeta libraries. Concerning the study's data processing: Removing out-of-frame sequences left a few million distinct TCRbeta sequences, an average of around 67,000 per individual. Two values were used to score each individual: the count of over 150 previously reported CMV-associated TCRbeta sequences and the total count of productive distinct TCRbeta sequences. A beta-binomial model was reimplemented in Python, and random forests from scikit-learn, run with default parameters, were trained on data from the US cohort. Classifier performance on the Belgian cohort was summarized as median AUC with percentile confidence intervals calculated over 10,000 bootstrap iterations. The source is immuneACCESS, and TCRdb retained only in-frame sequences with V and J called. Part of the clones is not carried over; for the studies checked, unresolved V genes explain less than half of this, and the remainder is unexplained. That table furnishes V, J and clone size, whereas the DNA furnished D and trimming. Recorded for this sample are some 56,000 clones; about 81% of them occurred a single time. The top ten clones comprise approximately 0.43% of the sample.

Single viable CD3+CD4+CD8-CD45RO+ cells were sorted as memory CD4+ T cells on a FACSAria II. CMV serostatus was determined with a Roche Elecsys assay detecting serum IgG against CMV pp150, pp28, p38 and p52. After the samples were thawed, total CD4+ T cells were enriched through positive selection using CD4 magnetic microbeads. The samples came from a separate study whose specific focus was interrogating the CD4+ T cell memory repertoire. Peripheral blood mononuclear cells were isolated and cryopreserved according to standard operating procedures, and serum was kept at -80 degrees C. The staining relied on CD3-PerCP (BW264/56), CD4-APC (RPA-T4), CD45RO-PE (UCHT1) and CD8-Pacific Orange (3B5) antibodies, and Sytox blue was used to exclude non-viable cells. The data derive from a study of memory CD4+ T cells and cytomegalovirus serostatus (dated by TCRdb to between 2018 and 2020). The study in broad terms: The cohort comprised 33 healthy Belgian adults, 9 CMV seropositive and some 25 CMV seronegative. To replicate a published TCR-based CMV serostatus classifier, the researchers sequenced the CD4+ memory TCRbeta repertoires of a Belgian cohort whose cytomegalovirus serostatus was known. Study-wide conclusions, independent of this receptor: CMV serostatus prediction reached a median bootstrapped AUC of 0.95 with the original framework and just over 0.9 with a US-trained random forest. On the Belgian cohort, the classifier built on the original framework reached a median bootstrapped AUC of almost 0.96, with a 95% CI of 0.76-1.00. Of more than 150 previously reported CMV-associated TCRbeta sequences, approximately 70 appeared in the CD4+ memory repertoires, each in one to five individuals. Only CD4+CD45RO+ memory cells were sequenced, unlike the original study, which covered naive and memory CD4+ and CD8+ populations. The results were interpreted as suggesting that the CMV-associated TCR signature is mostly present in the CD4+ memory repertoire.

Sequencing input: memory CD4+ T cells from blood. The V and J segments used are TRBV28 and TRBJ1-4; 7 of the junction bases match TRBD1. This receptor was identified in an adult in good health and CMV-seronegative. In nucleotide form, the sequence is TGTGCCAGCAGTTTACAGGGGGTGGGTGAAAAACTGTTTTTT. This yields the protein CASSLQGVGEKLFF.